The present entry profiles one T cell receptor (beta chain) with its context. Its antigen is undetermined. TCRdb re-analysed the 5' RACE reads in MiXCR, keeping a single row per CDR3 protein. The profile shows tens of thousands of distinct CDR3 sequences, 7% to 8.5% of them singletons. The data are from a study of T cells after yellow fever vaccination. Findings and caveats of the study: Post-booster repertoires contained most primary-vaccination clones again (approximately 97% CD4, 85% to 90% CD8). FACS-sorted repertoires could harbor abundant contaminating bulk-population clonotypes. Weaker, the secondary response had a peak occurring faster, on day 5 versus 15. CD4 and CD8 compartments shared a small share of clonotypes, likely from convergent recombination.

V was trimmed by 2 bases and J by 4 bases, leaving 13 bases between them. The CDR3 consists of 15 residues. Germline lookup yields CDR1 SGDLS and CDR2 YYNGEE. V usage is TRBV9 and J usage is TRBJ2-1, with D perhaps matching TRBD2 (5 bases). The clonotype comes from a young man who received the YFV17D yellow fever vaccine. The sample was CD8+ T cells sorted from PBMCs, taken less than 16 days after the first yellow fever vaccination. CDR3 residues: CASSVRGLVYNEQFF. CDR3 coding DNA: TGTGCCAGCAGCGTCCGAGGGCTTGTATACAATGAGCAGTTCTTC.